The following is a T cell receptor (beta chain) sequence with its context. Its antigen remains unknown. Here immunoSEQ multiplex PCR was the method, and the copy in TCRdb shows in-frame clones only, minus some. This table has 55,000 to 80,000 clones, less than 90% appearing once. These data come from a study of T cell responses to AZD1222 COVID-19 vaccine. Study-wide results and limits: Nearly half of spike-specific TCRs reportedly target unmutated variant regions.

Germline-derived CDR1 and CDR2 are MNHEY and SVGAGI. The CDR3 has 14 residues. Trimming cost V 6 bases and J 3 bases, with 12 bases left between them. The sample was peripheral blood, taken on day 0 of AZD1222 vaccination. The chain recombines TRBV6-5 with TRBJ2-4; no clear D. This clonotype was sampled from an adult in good health. The CDR3 DNA sequence: TGTGCCAGCAGCCCCGAGGATGACAAAAACATTCAGTACTTC. Protein: CASSPEDDKNIQYF.